This passage covers 30 T cell receptor beta chains from one sample sequenced in a study of tumor and adjacent non-tumor tissue in lung cancer. The library came from three nested PCR rounds adapted from ARM-PCR protocols. TCRdb redid the calling of the multiplex PCR reads with MiXCR, one entry per CDR3 protein. The table records about 86,000 distinct CDR3 sequences, under 80% of them present only once. RNA was extracted from bulk tissue without any cell sorting. The normal lung tissue was taken more than 3 cm from the tumor edge. Material for sequencing was distant non-tumor lung tissue. The receptors derive from a woman in her fifties or sixties with non-small cell lung cancer.

The chain combines TRBV5-1 with TRBJ1-2; TRBD1 matches at 7 bases. CDR3 length: 17 residues. Germline-derived CDR1 and CDR2 are SGHRS and YFSETQ. The V gene end was trimmed by 2 bases and the J gene end by 8 bases; junction bases not matched to a gene: 18. The CDR3 region has the DNA TGCGCCAGCAGCTTAAAACCGGGACAGCCGTTTGTAGCAGGCTACACCTTC. Protein: CASSLKPGQPFVAGYTF.

Details on this clonotype: A junction boundary mismatches the germline segment, possibly from a read error. The chain uses TRBV6-1 and TRBJ2-5; TRBD2 matches 11 bases. CDR1 and CDR2 (germline): MNHNS, SASEGT. CDR3 length equals 15 residues. DNA for the CDR3: TGTGCCAGCAGTCTTAGCGGGAGGGCCGTGGAGATCCAGTACTTC. Translating it yields CASSLSGRAVEIQYF.

This clonotype was counted at least ten times. The genes are TRBV5-1 and TRBJ1-1; TRBD1 agrees at 7 bases. The ends lost 3 bases at V and 6 bases at J; junction bases unmatched: 11. Germline V lookup: CDR1 SGHRS, CDR2 YFSETQ. The CDR3 runs 15 residues. The CDR3 DNA reads as TGCGCCAGCAGCTCAACGCACAGGGGTCAGGCTGAAGCTTTCTTT. Translated, it gives CASSSTHRGQAEAFF.

Details on this clonotype: Compared with germline, one end of the junction differs, possibly owing to a read error. This chain connects TRBV5-1 to TRBJ2-5; no firm D call. The CDR3 length is 14 residues. Germline loops: CDR1 SGHRS, CDR2 YFSETQ. CDR3 residues: CASSLAGGQETEYF. The CDR3 DNA sequence: TGCGCCAGTAGCTTGGCCGGTGGCCAAGAGACCGAGTACTTC.

This clonotype was seen at least ten times. The chain couples TRBV19 to TRBJ2-1, with TRBD2 matching 7 bases. The V gene's germline CDR1 is LNHDA and CDR2 SQIVND (reference sequence). This CDR3 has 15 residues. J lost 5 bases, V lost 4 bases, and 8 bases had no gene match. This CDR3 reads CASSNPGLTHNEQFF. Written as DNA, the CDR3 is TGTGCCAGTAGTAACCCGGGACTAACCCACAATGAGCAGTTCTTC.

Notes on this clonotype: The junction departs from the called germline gene at one end, perhaps through a read error. The chain links TRBV5-6 to TRBJ2-7; either TRBD1 or TRBD2 may supply D (5 bases each). Germline-derived CDR1 and CDR2 are SGHDT and YYEEEE. This CDR3 is built from 13 residues. The CDR3 loop reads CAISLPGLSEEYF. In DNA form, the CDR3 reads TGTGCCATCAGCTTACCGGGGCTTAGCGAGGAGTACTTC.

As concerns this clonotype: One end of the junction is discordant with germline, which a read error may explain. The chain uses TRBV28 and TRBJ1-5; D gene uncertain. Germline CDR1 MDHEN, CDR2 SYDVKM. The CDR3 is 11 amino acids. CDR3 in amino acids: CASSLMGPQQF. In DNA, the CDR3 is TGTGCCAGTTCCCTAATGGGTCCCCAGCAGTTT.

This clonotype was detected only a few times. The rearrangement uses TRBV6-6 and TRBJ2-1; possibly TRBD1 for D (5 bases). The CDR3 is 17 amino acids. V lost 7 bases and J 2 bases, leaving 21 bases between the germline ends. CDR1 and CDR2 from the germline V gene are MNHNY and SVGAGI (reference sequence). CDR3 nucleotides: TGTGCCAGCACCCAGACCCCTGGGAAAGGGGCCTACAATGAGCAGTTCTTC. Its protein is CASTQTPGKGAYNEQFF.

This clonotype was seen many times. V and J are TRBV24-1 and TRBJ2-1; 10 bases fit TRBD2. Trimming cost V 5 bases and J 5 bases; bases outside gene matches: 5. CDR1 and CDR2 (germline): KGHDR, SFDVKD. This CDR3 contains 15 residues. DNA of the CDR3: TGTGCCACCAGTGGTCCGGGACTAGCGAACAATGAGCAGTTCTTC. Amino acids: CATSGPGLANNEQFF.

As for this clonotype: No conserved phenylalanine or tryptophan ends this CDR3, so it is likely a read error. This chain connects TRBV10-3 to TRBJ2-2; D call uncertain. The CDR3 runs to 13 residues. Per germline, CDR1 ENHRY and CDR2 SYGVKD. V was pared by 10 bases and J by 9 bases, with 18 bases between. The CDR3 sequence: CATKPRTTRELFS. The CDR3 DNA follows: TGTGCCACCAAACCGAGAACAACCAGGGAGCTGTTTTCT.

Remarks on this clonotype: This may come from a read error, since a much larger clone is one base off. The V gene is TRBV7-9, the J gene TRBJ1-1; the match to TRBD1 covers 8 bases. The CDR3 runs to 14 residues. Germline V lookup: CDR1 SEHNR, CDR2 FQNEAQ (reference sequence). The CDR3 protein is CASCLAHRGNEAFF. For the CDR3, the DNA is TGTGCCAGCTGCTTAGCTCACAGGGGGAACGAAGCTTTCTTT.

As regards this clonotype: A read error may produce the germline difference seen at one junction end. This chain uses TRBV5-4 with TRBJ2-7, with 7 positions matching TRBD1. The CDR3 covers 15 residues. CDR1 and CDR2 from the germline V gene are SGHNT and YYREEE (reference sequence). CDR3 loop: CASRLGRDSSYEQYF. The CDR3 DNA sequence: TGTGCCAGCAGGTTGGGCCGGGACAGCTCCTACGAGCAGTATTTC.

The chain employs TRBV4-1 and TRBJ2-3; a possible D gene is TRBD2 (6 bases). The CDR3 extends over 16 amino acids. Germline-derived CDR1 and CDR2 are MGHRA and YSYEKL. V gave up 4 bases and J gave up 4 bases, with 18 bases separating them. Written as DNA, the CDR3 is TGCGCCAGCAGCCCCAGAGGGTTAGCGGTCGCAGATACGCAGTATTTT. It codes for CASSPRGLAVADTQYF.

Comments on this clonotype: The conserved phenylalanine or tryptophan normally closing the CDR3 is absent here, so this likely arose from a read error. The V and J genes are TRBV11-2 and TRBJ2-3; D perhaps matches TRBD1 (5 bases). Trimming stripped 2 bases from V and 2 bases from J, with 8 bases between. Germline CDR1 and CDR2: SGHAT and FQNNGV. This CDR3 contains 14 residues. CDR3 sequence reads: CASSLWTNTDTQYL. The CDR3 bases are TGTGCCAGCAGCTTATGGACAAACACAGATACGCAGTATCTT.

The chain combines TRBV11-1 with TRBJ2-1; TRBD2 matches 8 bases. The germline V gene has CDR1 SGHAT and CDR2 FQDESV (reference sequence). Trimming cost V 5 bases and J 5 bases; bases outside gene matches: 5. The CDR3 runs 14 residues. The CDR3 spells CASSPGLGDNEQFF. CDR3 sequence (DNA): TGTGCCAGCAGCCCGGGACTAGGCGACAATGAGCAGTTCTTC.

V gene TRBV12-3 or TRBV12-4 combines with J gene TRBJ2-4, with TRBD2 matching over 8 bases. The CDR3 spans 17 residues. The trim removed 6 bases at V and 9 bases at J, leaving 19 bases unmatched. CDR3 region: CASSPYGGVVANIIQYF. CDR3 DNA sequence: TGTGCCAGCAGCCCATACGGGGGGGTGGTTGCCAACATCATTCAGTACTTC.

The V gene is TRBV6-5, the J gene TRBJ2-2; D might be TRBD2 (6 bases). The CDR3 length is 17 residues. Per germline, CDR1 MNHEY and CDR2 SVGAGI. The V end lost 5 bases, the J end lost 6 bases, and 22 bases lay between the germline ends. CDR3 in DNA: TGTGCCAGCAGTCGGTCGTTACTACCGGGAGTCCCCGGGGAGCTGTTTTTT. Translating it yields CASSRSLLPGVPGELFF.

To note about this clonotype: A read error may produce the germline difference seen at one junction end. The genes are TRBV28 and TRBJ1-6, with 11 bases identical to TRBD1. The CDR3 is 13 residues long. The germline V gene has CDR1 MDHEN and CDR2 SYDVKM. CDR3 region: CASRGQGVSPLRF. As DNA, the CDR3 is TGTGCTAGCAGGGGACAGGGGGTTTCACCCCTCCGCTTT.

This clonotype was seen repeatedly, ten times or more. The gene calls are TRBV9 and TRBJ2-5; no reliable D call. CDR1 SGDLS and CDR2 YYNGEE come from the germline V gene. V was pared by 5 bases and J by 5 bases, with 13 bases between. The CDR3 has 13 amino acids. CDR3 in DNA: TGTGCCAGCAGTTCGGGTGTCGAGGAGACCCAGTACTTC. This codes for CASSSGVEETQYF.

In the case of this clonotype: Since a much larger clone is just one base distant, this may be a read error. V is TRBV6-1 and J is TRBJ2-5, with 8 bases fitting TRBD2. Trimming cost V 5 bases and J 1 base; bases outside gene matches: 12. Germline CDR1 is MNHNS and CDR2 is SASEGT. CDR3 length equals 17 residues. The CDR3 nucleotides read TGTGCCAGCAGTTTGGGACTAGTGGGAGGTCTCCAAGAGACCCAGTACTTC. It translates to CASSLGLVGGLQETQYF.

In regard to this clonotype: The junction shows a germline mismatch at one end, possibly a read error. The rearrangement links TRBV30 to TRBJ2-2; D may be TRBD1 or TRBD2 (5 bases each). The CDR3 runs 13 residues. Germline V gene sequence: CDR1 GTSNPN, CDR2 SVGIG (reference sequence). CDR3 region: CAWRHGTAEGLFF. The DNA for the CDR3 is TGTGCCTGGAGGCACGGGACCGCCGAAGGCCTGTTTTTC.

Turning to this clonotype: The junction and the germline gene differ at one end; a read error may be behind it. The J gene is TRBJ2-3, the V gene TRBV20-1; weak D call: TRBD2 (5 bases). The CDR3 is 15 amino acids. The V gene's germline CDR1 is DFQATT and CDR2 SNEGSKA (reference sequence). The CDR3 region is CSTQKRLGETDAQYF. The DNA for the CDR3 is TGCAGTACCCAGAAAAGGTTGGGAGAAACAGATGCGCAGTATTTT.

This sequence joins TRBV2 and TRBJ2-5; 7 bases are shared with TRBD1. The germline V gene has CDR1 SNHLY and CDR2 FYNNEI. V was pared by 10 bases and J by 5 bases, with 13 bases of the junction left unmatched. The CDR3 loop spans 14 amino acids. The CDR3 protein is CATGRDRDIETQYF. CDR3 nucleotide sequence: TGTGCCACAGGTCGGGACAGAGACATCGAGACCCAGTACTTC.

This clonotype was seen ten or more times. This chain connects TRBV30 to TRBJ1-5; TRBD1 might be the D (6 bases). The ends were cut back, 3 bases at V and 4 bases at J, with 13 bases in the middle. The CDR3 is made up of 14 amino acids. Germline V gene sequence: CDR1 GTSNPN, CDR2 SVGIG (reference sequence). CDR3 sequence reads: CAWSARDKNQPQHF. CDR3 in DNA: TGTGCCTGGAGCGCCCGGGACAAAAATCAGCCCCAGCATTTT.

V is TRBV10-1 and J is TRBJ2-5; 8 positions match TRBD1. Trimming cost V 6 bases and J 2 bases; bases outside gene matches: 11. CDR1 and CDR2 (germline): WNHNN, SYGVQD (reference sequence). The CDR3 covers 16 residues. The CDR3 is CASSDRDRTEQETQYF. The CDR3 bases are TGCGCCAGCAGCGACCGGGACAGGACAGAGCAAGAGACCCAGTACTTC.

In the case of this clonotype: A much larger clonotype is one base distant, so this may be a read error. The chain joins TRBV7-9 to TRBJ2-6; TRBD2 aligns across 11 bases. Germline CDR1 reads SEHNR; CDR2 reads FQNEAQ (reference sequence). The CDR3 has 17 residues. The CDR3 bases are TGTGCCAGGAGCACGCCGACTAGCGGGACTGGGGCCAACGTCCCGACTTTC. Translation gives CARSTPTSGTGANVPTF.

The chain joins TRBV7-9 to TRBJ2-7; D is unresolved. CDR1 is SEHNR, CDR2 FQNEAQ, per germline (reference sequence). There are 14 residues in the CDR3. Deletions cut 5 bases from V and 1 base from J, with 12 bases between. The CDR3 DNA is TGTGCCAGCAGCCCATCCGGCGGATCCTACGAGCAGTACTTC. Encoded protein: CASSPSGGSYEQYF.

The V gene is TRBV4-1, the J gene TRBJ2-3; D might be TRBD1 or TRBD2, each matching 5 bases. V dropped 3 bases and J dropped 1 base, with 11 bases sitting between them. The CDR3 runs 15 residues. CDR1 and CDR2 from the germline V gene are MGHRA and YSYEKL. The CDR3 region has the DNA TGCGCCAGCAGCCATTCGGGACGGGGCACAGATACGCAGTATTTT. Residues: CASSHSGRGTDTQYF.

On this clonotype: Because the CDR3 is missing its conserved closing phenylalanine or tryptophan, this is likely a read error. V gene TRBV6-1 combines with J gene TRBJ2-2; TRBD1 matches at 8 bases. Germline-derived CDR1 and CDR2 are MNHNS and SASEGT. V trimming: 1 base; J trimming: 8 bases; junction bases outside the gene matches: 6. This CDR3 is built from 15 residues. The DNA for the CDR3 is TGTGCCAGCAGTGAAGGCAGGGGGCACGCTGGGGAGCTGTTTTCT. Residues: CASSEGRGHAGELFS.

Turning to this clonotype: Its ends do not fully match the called genes, so a read error is possible. The gene calls are TRBV5-4 and TRBJ2-3; possibly TRBD1 for D (5 bases). CDR1 and CDR2 from the germline V gene are SGHNT and YYREEE (reference sequence). The CDR3 loop spans 14 amino acids. The CDR3 spells CASSLNRNTDTQYF. As DNA, the CDR3 is TGTGCCAGCAGCTTGAACAGGAACACAGATACGCAGTATTTC.